The 21 T cell receptor beta chains reported below all come from one sample, sequenced in a study of early T cells in non-severe SARS-CoV-2 infection. MiXCR was run by TCRdb on the 5' RACE reads, yielding one entry per CDR3 protein. The sample contains around 30,000 distinct CDR3 sequences, roughly 5% of which appear only once. Sequenced material: whole blood. The receptors were sampled from an adult who was a healthcare worker with PCR-confirmed SARS-CoV-2 infection or an uninfected control (not recorded which).

This clonotype was detected many times. The J gene is TRBJ2-1, the V gene TRBV13; D remains unclear. Germline CDR1 is PRHDT and CDR2 is FYEKMQ (reference sequence). The CDR3 spans 12 residues. With 5 bases removed from V and 4 bases from J, the gap between germline ends came to 6 bases. CDR3 sequence: CASSLQYNEQFF. The DNA for the CDR3 is TGTGCCAGCAGCCTCCAATACAATGAGCAGTTCTTC.

This clonotype was recorded at least ten times. V usage is TRBV23-1 and J usage is TRBJ2-7, with TRBD2 identical over 8 bases. TRBV23-1 is assigned to the ORF class and has an uncertain function. CDR3 length equals 15 residues. V dropped 0 bases and J dropped 2; count of bases not matched to a gene: 3. Here the CDR3 DNA reads TGCGCCAGCAGTCAATCGGGACTAGGAGCCTACGAGCAGTACTTC. This translates into CASSQSGLGAYEQYF.

The V call is TRBV2, the J call TRBJ1-2, with 10 bases identical to TRBD1. Germline V lookup: CDR1 SNHLY, CDR2 FYNNEI. The CDR3 totals 13 residues. The V segment lost 7 bases and the J segment 6 bases; nucleotides outside the gene matches: 5. The CDR3 DNA is TGTGCCAGCACCCTGGGACAGGGGAATGGCTACACCTTC. This translates into CASTLGQGNGYTF. Drawing the rest from reference TRBV2 and TRBJ1-2, the complete variable domain is EPEVTQTPSHQVTQMGQEVILRCVPISNHLYFYWYRQILGQKVEFLVSFYNNEISEKSEIFDDQFSVERPDGSNFTLKIRSTKLEDSAMYFCASTLGQGNGYTFGSGTRLTVV.

The chain employs TRBV4-1 and TRBJ1-1; TRBD1 matches 7 bases. J lost 9 bases, V lost 2 bases, and 12 bases had no gene match. Germline V gives CDR1 MGHRA, CDR2 YSYEKL. This CDR3 is built from 15 residues. CDR3 sequence (DNA): TGCGCCAGCAGCCAAACCCGACAGGGATTGCGAAAAGCTTTCTTT. As protein: CASSQTRQGLRKAFF.

This clonotype came up many times. The V gene is TRBV5-1, the J gene TRBJ1-2; D remains unclear. Germline CDR1 reads SGHRS; CDR2 reads YFSETQ. This CDR3 contains 17 residues. The V and J ends lost 2 bases and 2 bases respectively, with 19 bases between them. CDR3 region: CASSLLPPGTANYGYTF. CDR3 nucleotide sequence: TGCGCCAGCAGCTTACTACCGCCGGGTACGGCGAACTATGGCTACACCTTC.

This clonotype was detected ten times or more. CDR3 DNA: TGTGCCAGCAGCGGGGGTCGCTCCTACGAGCAGTACTTC. This encodes CASSGGRSYEQYF. This chain uses TRBV5-4 with TRBJ2-7; D tentatively fits TRBD1 or TRBD2 (5 bases each). CDR1 and CDR2 (germline): SGHNT, YYREEE (reference sequence). The V gene lost 4 bases and the J gene lost 0 bases, with 8 bases spanning the gap. CDR3 length: 13 amino acids.

This clonotype showed up many times. The chain carries TRBV12-3 or TRBV12-4 and TRBJ2-4, with D possibly being TRBD2 (6 bases). Trimming left V 6 bases short and J 4 bases short, with 13 bases between. The CDR3 length is 14 residues. In DNA form, the CDR3 reads TGTGCCAGCAGGACTGCGGGACCTAAAAACATTCAGTACTTC. It is translated as CASRTAGPKNIQYF.

This clonotype came up many times. The CDR3 is CASSSGFYGYTF. For the CDR3, the DNA is TGTGCCAGCAGTTCAGGGTTCTATGGCTACACCTTC. V usage is TRBV6-5 and J usage is TRBJ1-2; possible D gene TRBD1, 5 bases. CDR1 MNHEY and CDR2 SVGAGI come from the germline V gene. The CDR3 length is 12 residues. The V end lost 4 bases, the J end lost 4 bases, and 7 bases lay between the germline ends.

This clonotype has a count of ten or more. The CDR3 DNA sequence: TGTGCCAGCAGCGCGCGGGCTAGCACAGATACGCAGTATTTT. Residues: CASSARASTDTQYF. The J gene is TRBJ2-3, the V gene TRBV7-9; D might be TRBD2 (5 bases). The CDR3 length is 14 residues. Per the germline V gene, CDR1 is SEHNR and CDR2 is FQNEAQ (reference sequence). V was cut by 5 bases and J by 0 bases, with 9 bases left in between.

This clonotype has ten or more counts. This chain links TRBV16 with TRBJ1-2, with a weak D call TRBD1 (5 bases). With 4 bases removed from V and 7 bases from J, the gap between germline ends came to 16 bases. The CDR3 consists of 14 residues. Germline V CDR1 and CDR2: KGHSY, FQNENV. CDR3 protein: CASSPNSGTFGYTF. The CDR3 bases are TGTGCCAGCAGCCCCAATTCCGGGACTTTTGGCTACACCTTC. The whole variable domain, remainder taken from reference TRBV16 and TRBJ1-2, is GEEVAQTPKHLVRGEGQKAKLYCAPIKGHSYVFWYQQVLKNEFKFLISFQNENVFDETGMPKERFSAKCLPNSPCSLEIQATKLEDSAVYFCASSPNSGTFGYTFGSGTRLTVV.

V and J are TRBV7-9 and TRBJ1-4; D call uncertain. This CDR3 is 12 amino acids long. Germline V CDR1 and CDR2: SEHNR, FQNEAQ (reference sequence). Trimming took 1 base from V and 11 from J, leaving 8 bases between them. The CDR3 sequence is CASSLEVGKLFF. The CDR3 nucleotides are TGTGCCAGCAGCTTAGAAGTCGGGAAACTGTTTTTT. Full variable domain (rest looked up from reference TRBV7-9 and TRBJ1-4): DTGVSQNPRHKITKRGQNVTFRCDPISEHNRLYWYRQTLGQGPEFLTYFQNEAQLEKSRLLSDRFSAERPKGSFSTLEIQRTEQGDSAMYLCASSLEVGKLFFGSGTQLSVL.

The table lists this clonotype with many counts. V is TRBV14 and J is TRBJ2-2; D not certain. CDR1 is SGHDN, CDR2 FVKESK, per germline. There are 15 residues in the CDR3. V was clipped by 2 bases and J by 1 base, with 8 bases between them. CDR3 nucleotide sequence: TGTGCCAGCAGCCAAAACCGACAGAACACCGGGGAGCTGTTTTTT. Encoded protein: CASSQNRQNTGELFF.

The sample holds many counts of this clonotype. This chain uses TRBV6-5 with TRBJ2-7; D remains unclear. The CDR3 consists of 14 residues. With 0 bases removed from V and 3 bases from J, the gap between germline ends came to 9 bases. The V gene's germline CDR1 is MNHEY and CDR2 SVGAGI. CDR3 in amino acids: CASSYSAGHYEQYF. The DNA of the CDR3 is TGTGCCAGCAGTTACTCGGCCGGCCACTACGAGCAGTACTTC.

Ten or more counts support this clonotype. The V and J genes are TRBV5-1 and TRBJ2-1; D not certain. Germline CDR1 SGHRS, CDR2 YFSETQ. V lost 2 bases, J lost 10 bases, and 7 bases lay in between. CDR3 length: 11 residues. The CDR3 loop reads CASSLQGEQFF. CDR3 bases: TGCGCCAGCAGCTTACAAGGGGAGCAGTTCTTC.

This clonotype occurred many times. V and J are TRBV6-1 and TRBJ1-5; D gene ambiguous. The V gene's germline CDR1 is MNHNS and CDR2 SASEGT. The V end was cut by 1 base, the J end by 0 bases, with 7 bases between. This CDR3 has 15 amino acids. CDR3 loop: CASSEGSVSNQPQHF. CDR3 nucleotides: TGTGCCAGCAGTGAAGGGTCCGTTAGCAATCAGCCCCAGCATTTT.

This clonotype was seen many times. The chain joins TRBV7-9 to TRBJ2-7; no firm D call. The V gene's germline CDR1 is SEHNR and CDR2 FQNEAQ (reference sequence). The V and J ends lost 3 bases and 4 bases respectively, with 7 bases between them. CDR3 length: 12 residues. Here the CDR3 DNA reads TGTGCCAGCAGCTTGCCTCCATACGAGCAGTACTTC. Its protein product is CASSLPPYEQYF.

This clonotype was found a few times. V usage is TRBV20-1 and J usage is TRBJ1-5; 12 positions agree with TRBD1. The CDR3 has 15 amino acids. The V and J ends lost 6 bases and 4 bases, in that order; junction bases with no gene match: 7. Looked up from germline, CDR1 is DFQATT and CDR2 is SNEGSKA (reference sequence). CDR3 sequence (DNA): TGCAGTGCGGCGGGACAGGGGGCTCCGAATCAGCCCCAGCATTTT. Its translation is CSAAGQGAPNQPQHF.

As for this clonotype: A read error may explain this, as a much larger clone is one base away. This CDR3 fails to terminate in the conserved phenylalanine or tryptophan, so it likely reflects a read error. The V call is TRBV19, the J call TRBJ2-2, with 8 nucleotides matching TRBD1. The CDR3 consists of 14 residues. Germline loops: CDR1 LNHDA, CDR2 SQIVND (reference sequence). J gave up 4 bases and V 6 bases, and 4 bases lay outside the gene matches. The CDR3 is CASSLTGATGELFL. In DNA, the CDR3 is TGTGCCAGTAGCCTGACAGGGGCCACCGGGGAGCTGTTTTTG.

The sample holds a few counts of this clonotype. V and J are TRBV11-3 and TRBJ2-6; 9 nucleotides line up with TRBD1. The CDR3 is 16 residues long. Germline CDR1 and CDR2: SGHNT and YENEEA. With 4 bases clipped from V and 4 bases from J, the junction kept 5 bases outside the gene matches. Here the CDR3 DNA reads TGTGCCAGCAGCTACGGACAGGGGACCGGGGCCAACGTCCTGACTTTC. Protein sequence: CASSYGQGTGANVLTF.

This clonotype was seen many times. The J gene is TRBJ2-3, the V gene TRBV7-3, with D tentatively TRBD2 (5 bases). Germline V CDR1 and CDR2: SGHTA, FQGTGA. The CDR3 totals 13 residues. V was shortened by 1 base and J by 4 bases, with 6 bases between the two germline ends. DNA of the CDR3: TGTGCCAGCAGCTTAAAGGGAGCAGATACGCAGTATTTT. As protein: CASSLKGADTQYF.

This clonotype was detected ten times or more. The V call is TRBV11-2, the J call TRBJ1-2, with 8 bases identical to TRBD1. This CDR3 region has 14 residues. Germline V gene data show CDR1 as SGHAT and CDR2 as FQNNGV. V dropped 6 bases and J dropped 8; count of bases not matched to a gene: 11. CDR3 protein: CASSTDRDQEGYTF. CDR3 coding DNA: TGTGCCAGCAGTACGGACAGGGACCAGGAGGGCTACACCTTC.